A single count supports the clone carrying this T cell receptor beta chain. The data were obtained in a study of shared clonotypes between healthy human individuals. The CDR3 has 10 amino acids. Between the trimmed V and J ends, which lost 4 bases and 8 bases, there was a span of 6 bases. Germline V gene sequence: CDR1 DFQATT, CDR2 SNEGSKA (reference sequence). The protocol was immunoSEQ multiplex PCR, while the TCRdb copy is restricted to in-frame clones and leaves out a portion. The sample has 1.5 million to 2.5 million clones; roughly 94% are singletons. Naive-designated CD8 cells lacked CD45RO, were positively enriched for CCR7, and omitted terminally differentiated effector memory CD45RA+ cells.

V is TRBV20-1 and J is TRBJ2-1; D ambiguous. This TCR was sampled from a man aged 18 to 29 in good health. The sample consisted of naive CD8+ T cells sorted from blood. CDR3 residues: CSATSYEQFF. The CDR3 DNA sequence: TGCAGTGCTACTAGTTATGAGCAGTTCTTC.